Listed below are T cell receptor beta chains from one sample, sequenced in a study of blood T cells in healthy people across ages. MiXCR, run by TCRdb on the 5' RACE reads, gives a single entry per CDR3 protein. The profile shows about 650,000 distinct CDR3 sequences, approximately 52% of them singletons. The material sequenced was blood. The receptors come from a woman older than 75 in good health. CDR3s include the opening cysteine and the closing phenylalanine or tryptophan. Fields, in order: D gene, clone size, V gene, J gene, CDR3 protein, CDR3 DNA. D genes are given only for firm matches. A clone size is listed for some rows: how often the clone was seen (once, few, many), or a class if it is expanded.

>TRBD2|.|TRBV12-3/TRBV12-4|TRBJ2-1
CASWASGRSSYNEQFF
TGTGCCAGCTGGGCTAGCGGGAGGAGCTCCTACAATGAGCAGTTCTTC
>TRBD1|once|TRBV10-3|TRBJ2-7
CAISRTESTGDYEQYF
TGTGCCATCAGCCGGACCGAATCGACAGGGGACTACGAGCAGTACTTC
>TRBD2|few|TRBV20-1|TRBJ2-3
CSARDRYRGLAGFGDTQYF
TGCAGTGCTAGAGATCGGTATCGAGGGCTAGCGGGGTTCGGAGATACGCAGTATTTT
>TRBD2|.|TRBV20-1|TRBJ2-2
CSAKASGNTGELFF
TGCAGTGCTAAAGCTAGCGGGAACACCGGGGAGCTGTTTTTT
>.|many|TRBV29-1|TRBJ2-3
CSFRERRTDTQYF
TGCAGCTTCCGCGAGAGGCGCACAGATACGCAGTATTTT
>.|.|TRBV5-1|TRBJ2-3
CASSRDRSTETQYF
TGCGCCAGCAGCCGGGACCGAAGCACAGAGACGCAGTATTTT
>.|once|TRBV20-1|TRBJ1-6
CSARDDRSSYNSPLHF
TGCAGTGCTAGAGATGACAGGAGCTCCTATAATTCACCCCTCCACTTT
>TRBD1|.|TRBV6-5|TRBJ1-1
CASSYVGTGGGNTEAFF
TGTGCCAGCAGTTACGTCGGGACAGGGGGCGGGAACACTGAAGCTTTCTTT
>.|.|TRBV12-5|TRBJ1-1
CASGRTDTEAFF
TGTGCTAGTGGGCGGACAGACACTGAAGCTTTCTTT
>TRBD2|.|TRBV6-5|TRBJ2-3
CASSSGRGITDTQYF
TGTGCCAGCTCCTCTGGGCGGGGGATCACAGATACGCAGTATTTT
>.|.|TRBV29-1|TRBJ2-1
CSGQEGRQGEQFF
TGCAGCGGTCAGGAAGGGAGGCAGGGTGAGCAGTTCTTC
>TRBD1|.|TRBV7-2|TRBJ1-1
CASSKTSGQGNTEAFF
TGTGCCAGCAGCAAAACTTCGGGACAGGGGAACACTGAAGCTTTCTTT
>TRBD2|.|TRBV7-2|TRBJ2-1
CASSPRELAGVAGNHNEQFF
TGTGCCAGCAGCCCGCGGGAGCTAGCGGGGGTTGCCGGAAACCACAATGAGCAGTTCTTC
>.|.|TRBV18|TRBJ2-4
CASSPRQGTTKNIQYF
TGTGCCAGCTCACCGAGACAGGGGACTACCAAAAACATTCAGTACTTC
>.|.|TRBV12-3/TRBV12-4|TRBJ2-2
CASSLVGGNGELFF
TGTGCCAGCAGTTTGGTAGGGGGTAACGGGGAGCTGTTTTTT
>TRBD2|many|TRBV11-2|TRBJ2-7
CASSSQRDSYEQYF
TGTGCCAGCTCCTCCCAGCGGGATTCCTACGAGCAGTACTTC
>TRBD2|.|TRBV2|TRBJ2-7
CASSERAGGPVEQYF
TGTGCCAGCAGTGAACGAGCGGGGGGGCCAGTCGAGCAGTACTTC
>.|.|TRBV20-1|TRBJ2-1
CSARDRTGVRGNEQFF
TGCAGTGCTAGAGATAGGACGGGGGTCCGGGGAAATGAGCAGTTCTTC
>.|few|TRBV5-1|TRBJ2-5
CASSQGSTVQETQYF
TGCGCCAGCAGCCAGGGATCGACCGTCCAAGAGACCCAGTACTTC
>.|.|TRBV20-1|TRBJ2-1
CSAAPGALAYNEQFF
TGCAGTGCGGCCCCGGGAGCCTTGGCCTACAATGAGCAGTTCTTC
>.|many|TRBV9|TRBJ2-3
CASSVAGARADTQYF
TGTGCCAGCAGCGTAGCGGGGGCTCGGGCGGATACGCAGTATTTT
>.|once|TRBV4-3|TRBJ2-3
CASSQEALGTDTQYF
TGCGCCAGCAGCCAAGAGGCTCTCGGTACAGATACGCAGTATTTT
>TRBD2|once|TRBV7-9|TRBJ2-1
CASSPAGGGYNVQFF
TGTGCCAGCAGCCCAGCGGGGGGGGGCTACAATGTGCAGTTCTTC
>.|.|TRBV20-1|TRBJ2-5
CSARWGLEETQYF
TGCAGTGCTAGATGGGGCCTGGAAGAGACCCAGTACTTC
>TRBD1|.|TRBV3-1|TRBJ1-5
CASSQDNQGAQPQHF
TGTGCCAGCAGCCAAGATAACCAGGGGGCTCAGCCCCAGCATTTT
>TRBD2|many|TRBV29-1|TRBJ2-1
CSPRLAEPGEQFF
TGCAGCCCGCGTCTAGCGGAGCCGGGTGAGCAGTTCTTC
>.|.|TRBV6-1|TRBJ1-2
CASSDPDSYGYTF
TGTGCCAGCAGTGACCCGGACAGCTATGGCTACACCTTC
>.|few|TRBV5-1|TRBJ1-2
CASSLERNYGYTF
TGCGCCAGCAGCTTGGAGCGCAACTATGGCTACACCTTC
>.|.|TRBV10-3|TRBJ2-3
CAISPTLSTDTQYF
TGTGCCATCAGTCCGACACTCAGCACAGATACGCAGTATTTT
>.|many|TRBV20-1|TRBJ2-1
CSASSASVSYNEQFF
TGCAGTGCTAGTTCTGCGAGCGTTTCCTACAATGAGCAGTTCTTC
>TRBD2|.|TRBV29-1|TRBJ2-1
CSVEGGGGGTYNEQFF
TGCAGCGTTGAAGGGGGTGGCGGGGGTACCTACAATGAGCAGTTCTTC
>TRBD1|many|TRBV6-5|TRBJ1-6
CASSYSPGGSYNSPLHF
TGTGCCAGCAGTTACTCCCCAGGGGGGTCCTATAATTCACCCCTCCACTTT
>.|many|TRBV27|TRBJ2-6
CASSRLGVSSGANVLTF
TGTGCCAGCAGTCGCCTGGGGGTAAGCTCTGGGGCCAACGTCCTGACTTTC
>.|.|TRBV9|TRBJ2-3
CASNPSGGYADTQYF
TGTGCCAGCAACCCTAGTGGAGGTTATGCAGATACGCAGTATTTT
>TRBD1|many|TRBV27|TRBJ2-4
CASSRTGFDIQYF
TGTGCCAGCAGCAGGACAGGGTTTGACATTCAGTACTTC
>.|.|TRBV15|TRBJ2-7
CVTSRDLKSSYEQYF
TGTGTCACCAGCAGAGACCTGAAAAGCTCCTACGAGCAGTACTTC
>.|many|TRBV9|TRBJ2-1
CASSERYRNEQFF
TGTGCCAGCAGCGAACGGTACCGCAATGAGCAGTTCTTC
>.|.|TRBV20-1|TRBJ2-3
CSAEGAPDTQYF
TGCAGTGCGGAGGGGGCACCAGATACGCAGTATTTT
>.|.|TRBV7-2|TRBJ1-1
CASSLSRGVTEAFF
TGTGCCAGCAGCTTATCGAGGGGGGTCACTGAAGCTTTCTTT
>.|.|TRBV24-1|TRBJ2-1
CATRDLGDNEQFF
TGTGCCACCAGGGACTTGGGAGACAATGAGCAGTTCTTC
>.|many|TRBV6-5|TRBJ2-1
CASSRVNNEQFF
TGTGCCAGCAGTAGGGTAAACAATGAGCAGTTCTTC
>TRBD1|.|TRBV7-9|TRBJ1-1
CANDRVNTEAFF
TGTGCAAATGACAGGGTGAACACTGAAGCTTTCTTT
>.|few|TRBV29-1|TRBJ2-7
CSVGGSSLSEQYF
TGCAGCGTTGGAGGGTCTAGCTTATCCGAGCAGTACTTC
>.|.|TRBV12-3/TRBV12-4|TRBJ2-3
CASSIGSTETQYF
TGTGCCAGCAGTATAGGAAGCACAGAGACGCAGTATTTT
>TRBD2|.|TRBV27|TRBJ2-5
CASRLAGGEETQYF
TGTGCCAGCCGGCTAGCGGGGGGGGAAGAGACCCAGTACTTC
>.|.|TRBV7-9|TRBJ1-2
CASSLHETRGNYGYTF
TGTGCCAGCAGCTTACACGAGACCCGGGGTAACTATGGCTACACCTTC
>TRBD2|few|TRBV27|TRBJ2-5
CASSLSRESRGETQYF
TGTGCCAGCAGTTTATCGCGGGAGTCACGGGGGGAGACCCAGTACTTC